This T cell receptor (beta chain) was identified during a study of blood T cell repertoires in COVID-19. Study as a whole: Donors in the United States, Italy and Spain gave samples during acute or convalescent COVID-19. Nucleic acid was either cDNA or gDNA, and it came from T cells, B-cell-depleted T cells, or PBMCs.

Profiled with immunoSEQ multiplex PCR; TCRdb holds only in-frame clones, not every one. This table has approximately 150,000 clones, around 85% appearing once. V shed 7 bases and J 0 bases; nucleotides not matched to a gene: 11. CDR1 is MNHEY and CDR2 is SMNVEV in the germline V gene (reference sequence). The length of the CDR3 is 18 residues. Sequencing was done on a sample of peripheral blood. The V and J genes are TRBV27 and TRBJ2-1; 11 bases are a match to TRBD2. The origin of this receptor is an elderly woman with acute or convalescent COVID-19. The CDR3 bases are TGTGCCAGCACCCCTAGCGGGGGGTACTACAGCTCCTACAATGAGCAGTTCTTC. Translation: CASTPSGGYYSSYNEQFF.